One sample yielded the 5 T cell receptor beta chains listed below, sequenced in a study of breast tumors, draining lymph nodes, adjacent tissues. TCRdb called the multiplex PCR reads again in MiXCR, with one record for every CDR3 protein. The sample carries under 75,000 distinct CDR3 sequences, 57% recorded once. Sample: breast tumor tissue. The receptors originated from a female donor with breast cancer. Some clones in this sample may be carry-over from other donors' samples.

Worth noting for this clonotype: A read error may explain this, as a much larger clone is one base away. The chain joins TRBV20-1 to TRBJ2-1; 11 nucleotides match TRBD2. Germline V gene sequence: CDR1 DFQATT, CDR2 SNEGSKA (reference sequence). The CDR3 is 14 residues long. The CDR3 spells CSEASGGIYTEQFF. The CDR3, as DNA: TGCAGTGAGGCTAGCGGGGGGATCTACACTGAGCAGTTCTTC.

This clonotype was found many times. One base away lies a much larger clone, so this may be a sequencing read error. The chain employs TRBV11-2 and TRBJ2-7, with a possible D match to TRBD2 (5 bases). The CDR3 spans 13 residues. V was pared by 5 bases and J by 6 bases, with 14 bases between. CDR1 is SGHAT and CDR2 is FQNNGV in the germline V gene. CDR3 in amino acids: CASSRGLSSEQYF. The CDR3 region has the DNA TGTGCCAGCAGCCGGGGTCTCAGCTCCGAGCAGTACTTC.

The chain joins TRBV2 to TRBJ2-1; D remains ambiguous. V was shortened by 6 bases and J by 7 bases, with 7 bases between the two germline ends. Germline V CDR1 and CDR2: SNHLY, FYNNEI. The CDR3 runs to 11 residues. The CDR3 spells CASSLRNEQFF. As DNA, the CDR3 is TGTGCCAGCAGCCTAAGAAATGAGCAGTTCTTC.

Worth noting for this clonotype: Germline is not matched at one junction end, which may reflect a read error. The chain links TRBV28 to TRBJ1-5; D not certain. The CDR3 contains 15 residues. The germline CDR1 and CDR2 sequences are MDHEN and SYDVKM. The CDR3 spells CASRKSILGIQSQHF. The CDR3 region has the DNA TGTGCCAGCAGGAAGAGTATCCTGGGCATTCAGTCCCAGCATTTT.

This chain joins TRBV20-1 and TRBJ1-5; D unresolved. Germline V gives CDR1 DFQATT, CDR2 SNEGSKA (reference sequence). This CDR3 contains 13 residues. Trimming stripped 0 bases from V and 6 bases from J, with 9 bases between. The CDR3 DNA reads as TGCAGTGCTAGAGACTGGGGAAGTCAGCCCCAGCATTTT. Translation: CSARDWGSQPQHF.